A selection of T cell receptor beta chains follows, all from one sample in a study of shared clonotypes between healthy human individuals. The protocol was immunoSEQ multiplex PCR, while the TCRdb copy is restricted to in-frame clones and leaves out a portion. The sample has around 690,000 clones, about nine tenths seen once. Sample: memory CD8+ T cells from PBMCs. Receptors were obtained from a man between 18 and 35 years old in good health. Some clones in this sample may be carry-over from other donors' samples. Both conserved end residues are part of each CDR3.

V	J	CDR3
TRBV5-8	TRBJ1-4	CASSYDRGFEKLFF
TRBV27	TRBJ2-7	CASSLGPRDEQYF
TRBV19	TRBJ2-3	CASSLGVWGTDTQYF
TRBV11-2	TRBJ2-7	CASSLDPDYEQYF
TRBV4-3	TRBJ1-1	CASSQGVRGRAEAFF
TRBV5-5	TRBJ2-1	CASSLAGQPHEQFF
TRBV7-9	TRBJ2-6	CASSLRDRYSGANVLTF
TRBV19	TRBJ1-4	CASSIASGDRGPSATNEKLFF
TRBV7-2	TRBJ2-7	CASRLRGPLLHEQYF
TRBV4-1	TRBJ2-5	CASSQDARDQETQYF
TRBV27	-	CASSSWDGSYEQYF
TRBV6-4	TRBJ2-7	CASSENSGSYEQYF
TRBV7-9	TRBJ2-7	CASSFRSLAGASSYEQYF
TRBV5-5	TRBJ2-1	CASSDPGPDNEQFF
TRBV28	TRBJ2-3	CASSLVGSTDTQYF
TRBV21-1	TRBJ2-7	CASKAASYEQYF
TRBV28	TRBJ1-5	CASSFSGVQQPQHF
TRBV4-1	TRBJ2-4	CASGQPGEQGNIQYF
TRBV19	TRBJ1-5	CASSFDPLSPQHF
TRBV5-1	TRBJ2-7	CASSFTRNDEQYF
TRBV7-9	TRBJ1-5	CASSPDGREPQHF
TRBV6-1	TRBJ2-1	CASSEGAGSYNEQFF
TRBV5-1	TRBJ2-1	CASSLASLAGSNEQFF